The T cell receptor beta chain described here comes from a study of shared clonotypes between healthy human individuals (dated by TCRdb to the early 2020s). For context, the study as a whole: A couple of women and a few men aged 18 to 49 years were included in the cohort. To estimate repertoire size and how much clonotype sharing occurs between individuals, the study deeply sequenced the blood TCR repertoires of about five healthy adults. For each donor, CD4 naive and CD4 memory were each run on three plates, CD8 naive on two plates, and CD8 memory on one plate. Between about 0.8 and 9.5 billion PBMCs per donor were obtained by leukapheresis. To increase sequencing depth and limit assay-specific biases, TCR repertoire library preparation and sequencing were carried out by different laboratories using diverse techniques.

General study outcomes and caveats: Because the study included only a small number of donors, the genetic and exposure-history diversity represented was limited. Only blood was sampled, and tissue TCR repertoires likely differ from those in blood. Even with the large sequencing depth, rarefaction of the sorted-subset datasets indicated that sequencing was incomplete. Pairwise subsampling led to the expectation that sequencing depth would affect the degree of clonotype sharing among donors. Clonotypes shared by all four sorted-subset donors showed higher generation probabilities than non-shared clonotypes. Estimated clonotype richness was generally larger for naive than for memory subsets. Across a handful of donors, approximately 5% of naive CD4, approximately 3.6% of naive CD8, around 2.5% of memory CD4, and approximately 0.4% of memory CD8 clonotypes were shared.

TCR CDR3 regions were amplified from genomic DNA by multiplex PCR using the deep immunoSEQ assay. For each cell subset, the extracted genomic DNA was distributed evenly across all wells of several immunoSEQ 96-well plates, and each plate served as one replicate. For sorted subsets, about 200 ng genomic DNA, equal to about 30,000 T cell genomes, was loaded into each replicate PCR. Purified libraries were measured with a Qubit 3.0 fluorometer, size-checked on a Bioanalyzer 2100, and measured again with the KAPA Library Quantification kit. Every immunoSEQ 96-well plate was sequenced on a dedicated single-read 150-cycle Illumina NextSeq 550 flow cell. As for the original processing: Because the immunoSEQ output held only junctional sequences and lacked quality scores, the filtering could not match the filtering applied to full-length reads. To assign V/J genes and CDR3, sequences were annotated using PyIR, a Python wrapper for IgBLAST v1.9, with IMGT germline references. Reads with weak V/J assignments (E-value above 1e-6), missing CDR3, stop codons, out-of-frame junctions, or ambiguous translated residues were removed. V3J clonotypes were defined by identical inferred V gene, J gene, and CDR3 amino acid sequence. To compute the percentage overlap between repertoires, the number of shared unique clonotypes was divided by the size of the smaller repertoire. Richness of each repertoire was evaluated using RTK rarefaction, the Chao1 estimator, and Recon v2.1 estimates of unobserved clonotypes. Generation probabilities for all TCRbeta clonotypes obtained by the gDNA method from several donors were computed using OLGA. TCRdb limited this immuneACCESS table to in-frame rearrangements with V and J called. A share of clones is missing; checked studies link under half to unresolved V genes, and the rest is unexplained. V, J and clone size derive from that table, while D and trimming were established from the DNA sequence. The sample table holds roughly 600,000 clones, of which 95% to 98% were seen once. 0.3% to 0.35% of the sample is in the top ten clones.

The CDR3 runs 14 residues from the cysteine to the phenylalanine. Kept here is only the CDR3 DNA, which spans 42 bases and is read in frame from base 1. V is reduced by 8 bases and J by 2 bases, leaving a spacing of 16 bases between them. Per the germline V gene, SQVTM is the CDR1 and ANQGSEA is the CDR2. In the case of this clone: It has no known antigen specificity. Base-call qualities are not available, and no considerably larger clone is one nucleotide away.

For the CD8 naive samples, CD45RO-negative cells were positively selected for CCR7, yielding a CD45RA+CCR7+ population from which TemRA cells were excluded. The donors were healthy, HIV-negative adults who had no recently reported acute infections or vaccinations. Every donor was a Caucasian adult residing in Nashville, Tennessee, USA. Blood was collected by leukapheresis, and PBMCs were isolated by Ficoll-Histopaque density gradient centrifugation and then cryopreserved in liquid nitrogen vapor phase. Analytical flow cytometry was used to check the purity and quantity of every magnetically sorted T cell population. From each sorted fraction, genomic DNA was isolated and quantified by UV absorbance on a Nanodrop 2000c.

The TCR was taken from a man younger than 40 in good health. The sample consisted of naive CD8+ T cells sorted from blood. The cell subset or site label on this specimen signifies: CD45RA+CCR7+. The receptor chain draws on TRBV29-1 and TRBJ2-1; the D gene is unclear. Here the CDR3 is given as CSTEAKWTYNEQFF. The nucleotide sequence reads TGCAGCACTGAAGCGAAATGGACCTACAATGAGCAGTTCTTC.